One and the same sample provided the 23 T cell receptor beta chains below, sequenced in a study of blood T cell repertoires in COVID-19. Sequencing was performed with immunoSEQ multiplex PCR; in TCRdb, only in-frame clones are kept and a portion is missing. The data contain tens of thousands of clones, 85% to 90% of them singletons. Sequencing input: peripheral blood. All receptors come from a man aged 80 or over with acute or convalescent COVID-19.

V usage is TRBV12-5 and J usage is TRBJ2-7, with 9 bases lining up with TRBD1. The CDR3 totals 16 residues. Germline V gene data show CDR1 as LGHNT and CDR2 as FRNRAP. V lost 6 bases to trimming and J lost 2 bases; unmatched junction nucleotides: 11. This CDR3 is CASGLLPGTGTYEQYF. CDR3 sequence (DNA): TGTGCTAGTGGCTTGCTTCCCGGGACAGGGACCTACGAGCAGTACTTC.

In this sample, this clone turned up once. The DNA for the CDR3 is TGTGCCATCAGTGAAGGAGGGACGGCTTTCTTT. This translates into CAISEGGTAFF. The J gene is TRBJ1-1, the V gene TRBV10-3, with D tentatively TRBD1 (5 bases). The CDR3 has 11 amino acids. The germline CDR1 and CDR2 sequences are ENHRY and SYGVKD. Deletions cut 3 bases from V and 11 bases from J, with 10 bases between.

This clone was detected a few times. This sequence joins TRBV6-5 and TRBJ2-2, with a tentative D call TRBD2 (5 bases). CDR1 and CDR2 from the germline V gene are MNHEY and SVGAGI. V was shortened by 5 bases and J by 2 bases, with 12 bases between the two germline ends. The CDR3 totals 15 residues. This chain's CDR3 is CASSRARGNTGELFF. DNA for the CDR3: TGTGCCAGCAGTCGGGCCCGGGGAAACACCGGGGAGCTGTTTTTT.

This chain links TRBV6-5 with TRBJ2-1; 10 bases match TRBD1. CDR1 is MNHEY, CDR2 SVGAGI, per germline. Losses at the gene ends were 6 bases for V and 6 bases for J; bases not matched to a gene: 2. CDR3 length: 13 amino acids. In DNA, the CDR3 is TGTGCCAGCAGGCGGACAGGGGGCAATGAGCAGTTCTTC. It yields the protein CASRRTGGNEQFF.

V is TRBV30 and J is TRBJ1-2; 7 positions agree with TRBD1. CDR1 and CDR2 (germline): GTSNPN, SVGIG (reference sequence). J was trimmed by 4 bases and V by 3 bases; bases with no gene match: 5. The CDR3 sequence is 13 residues long. For the CDR3, the DNA is TGTGCCTGGAGGAGGGGACAGACCTATGGCTACACCTTC. This sequence encodes CAWRRGQTYGYTF.

This clone has only one observation. The rearrangement uses TRBV28 and TRBJ1-2; D call uncertain. V lost 2 bases, J lost 4 bases, and 8 bases lay in between. Germline values: CDR1 MDHEN, CDR2 SYDVKM. This CDR3 comprises 13 residues. The CDR3: CASSLRQVYGYTF. The CDR3 DNA reads TGTGCCAGCAGTTTACGGCAGGTCTATGGCTACACCTTC.

The chain combines TRBV5-4 with TRBJ1-2; 9 positions agree with TRBD1. V lost 3 bases, J lost 6 bases, and 6 bases stayed unmatched. The CDR3 totals 14 residues. Germline V gene sequence: CDR1 SGHNT, CDR2 YYREEE (reference sequence). CDR3 coding DNA: TGTGCCAGCAGCTCTGGGGGACAGGGCCATGGCTACACCTTC. This codes for CASSSGGQGHGYTF.

CDR3: CASSLIGHDVGEQYF. As DNA, the CDR3 is TGTGCCAGCAGCTTGATAGGACACGATGTCGGGGAGCAGTACTTC. This rearrangement joins TRBV5-4 to TRBJ2-7, with D possibly TRBD1 on 5 matching bases. Trimming cost V 1 base and J 7 bases, with 18 bases left between them. This CDR3 region has 15 residues. Germline-derived CDR1 and CDR2 are SGHNT and YYREEE (reference sequence).

The chain couples TRBV6-2 or TRBV6-3 to TRBJ2-1, with a weak D call TRBD2 (6 bases). CDR1 is MNHEY, CDR2 SVGEGT, per germline. CDR3 size: 14 residues. V lost 5 bases and J 5 bases, leaving 13 bases between the germline ends. As DNA, the CDR3 is TGTGCCAGCAGTCCACTCGGGGGTAACAATGAGCAGTTCTTC. Its translation is CASSPLGGNNEQFF.

Only one count was recorded for this clone. CDR3: CASRQGRFITEAFF. The CDR3 DNA follows: TGTGCCAGCAGACAGGGCAGGTTTATTACTGAAGCTTTCTTT. The V gene is TRBV6-5, the J gene TRBJ1-1; D may be TRBD1 (6 bases). V lost 6 bases to trimming and J lost 5 bases, with 16 bases between them. Germline-derived CDR1 and CDR2 are MNHEY and SVGAGI. This CDR3 comprises 14 residues.

The rearrangement joins TRBV19 to TRBJ1-1; 7 nucleotides align to TRBD1. From germline, CDR1 is LNHDA and CDR2 SQIVND (reference sequence). The CDR3 has 15 residues. J was trimmed by 5 bases and V by 4 bases; bases with no gene match: 10. CDR3: CASSTHRQGWTEAFF. The DNA for the CDR3 is TGTGCCAGTAGTACTCATCGACAGGGCTGGACTGAAGCTTTCTTT.

The genes are TRBV6-5 and TRBJ1-1; D unresolved. The CDR3 is 14 residues long. Per the germline V gene, CDR1 is MNHEY and CDR2 is SVGAGI. Trimming removed 6 bases at V and 3 bases at J, with 14 bases between. The CDR3 nucleotides read TGTGCCAGCAGGGGTCTGAGGTCCGACACTGAAGCTTTCTTT. It specifies CASRGLRSDTEAFF.

This chain links TRBV2 with TRBJ1-1; TRBD1 agrees at 9 bases. Germline trimming cut 9 bases from V and 6 bases from J; bases unmatched to any gene: 8. CDR1 is SNHLY and CDR2 is FYNNEI in the germline V gene. This CDR3 has 13 residues. The CDR3 region is CASRDRELPEAFF. The CDR3 DNA follows: TGTGCCAGTAGGGACAGGGAATTACCTGAAGCTTTCTTT.

The gene calls are TRBV2 and TRBJ1-2; a possible D gene is TRBD1 (6 bases). Looked up from germline, CDR1 is SNHLY and CDR2 is FYNNEI. This CDR3 spans 18 amino acids. V was shortened by 2 bases and J by 8 bases, with 27 bases between the two germline ends. The CDR3 spells CASSEPRFGSGDLRGYTF. Written as DNA, the CDR3 is TGTGCCAGCAGTGAACCGAGGTTTGGGTCAGGGGATTTACGGGGCTACACCTTC. The whole variable domain, remainder taken from reference TRBV2 and TRBJ1-2, is EPEVTQTPSHQVTQMGQEVILRCVPISNHLYFYWYRQILGQKVEFLVSFYNNEISEKSEIFDDQFSVERPDGSNFTLKIRSTKLEDSAMYFCASSEPRFGSGDLRGYTFGSGTRLTVV.

The CDR3 sequence is CASSLGHGTYGYTF. CDR3 nucleotide sequence: TGTGCCAGCAGCCTGGGACATGGAACGTATGGCTACACCTTC. The chain carries TRBV11-1 and TRBJ1-2, with D perhaps matching TRBD1 (6 bases). Germline V gives CDR1 SGHAT, CDR2 FQDESV (reference sequence). The CDR3 runs to 14 residues. Trimming took off 5 bases at V and 5 bases at J, with 15 bases between the two ends.

The V gene is TRBV29-1, the J gene TRBJ1-6; tentatively, D is TRBD1 (5 bases). The CDR3 covers 13 residues. V was clipped by 7 bases and J by 6 bases, with 13 bases between them. The germline gives CDR1 SQVTM, CDR2 ANQGSEA. The CDR3 DNA follows: TGCAGCGATCAGGGTCAGGGTAATTCACCCCTCCACTTT. Amino acid sequence: CSDQGQGNSPLHF.

This clone was recorded only once. The rearrangement links TRBV5-1 to TRBJ1-2; D gene uncertain. The CDR3 contains 13 residues. Trimming left V 2 bases short and J 4 bases short, with 9 bases between. Germline V gives CDR1 SGHRS, CDR2 YFSETQ. The CDR3 loop reads CASSLEGSYGYTF. CDR3 DNA sequence: TGCGCCAGCAGCTTAGAGGGCAGCTATGGCTACACCTTC.

The V call is TRBV19, the J call TRBJ1-2; possibly TRBD1 for D (5 bases). The germline V gene encodes CDR1 LNHDA and CDR2 SQIVND (reference sequence). The CDR3 runs to 11 residues. V lost 9 bases and J 4 bases, leaving 9 bases between the germline ends. The CDR3 DNA follows: TGTGCCAGCGGGGGTGGCTATGGCTACACCTTC. This translates into CASGGGYGYTF.

The genes are TRBV14 and TRBJ2-7; no clear D gene. Per the germline V gene, CDR1 is SGHDN and CDR2 is FVKESK. This CDR3 has 12 amino acids. With 0 bases removed from V and 8 bases from J, the gap between germline ends came to 8 bases. CDR3 protein: CASSQESEKQYF. The CDR3 nucleotides read TGTGCCAGCAGCCAAGAATCGGAGAAGCAGTACTTC.

The chain joins TRBV25-1 to TRBJ1-1; D is uncertain. The V end was cut by 2 bases, the J end by 5 bases, with 9 bases between. Per the germline V gene, CDR1 is MGHDK and CDR2 is SYGVNS. This CDR3 has 13 residues. CDR3 residues: CASSELPGTEAFF. The CDR3 DNA sequence: TGTGCCAGCAGTGAACTCCCGGGGACTGAAGCTTTCTTT.

The chain combines TRBV5-6 with TRBJ1-2; D might be TRBD1 (5 bases). CDR1 SGHDT and CDR2 YYEEEE come from the germline V gene. V lost 3 bases to trimming and J lost 5 bases, with 20 bases between them. The CDR3 has 16 amino acids. The CDR3 sequence: CASSWGVGEGDYGYTF. The DNA for the CDR3 is TGTGCCAGCAGCTGGGGGGTTGGGGAAGGTGATTATGGCTACACCTTC.

This clone was seen only once. The V and J genes are TRBV7-9 and TRBJ1-2; 7 bases match TRBD1. The CDR3 consists of 13 residues. Germline lookup yields CDR1 SEHNR and CDR2 FQNEAQ (reference sequence). V lost 0 bases, J lost 6 bases, and 1 base stayed unmatched. In nucleotides, the CDR3 is TGTGCCAGCAGCTTAGCACAGGGGAATGGCTACACCTTC. Its translation is CASSLAQGNGYTF.

This clone was seen just once. J is TRBJ1-2 and V is TRBV29-1, with a possible D match to TRBD1 (5 bases). V shed 4 bases and J shed 2 bases, with 11 bases lying between them. This CDR3 is 13 amino acids long. CDR1 SQVTM and CDR2 ANQGSEA come from the germline V gene. CDR3 sequence: CSVGGGGNYGYTF. DNA of the CDR3: TGCAGCGTTGGTGGCGGGGGGAACTATGGCTACACCTTC.